These 10 T cell receptor beta chains were all obtained from the same sample, sequenced in a study of shared clonotypes between healthy human individuals. Selected positively for CCR7 and CD45RO-negative, naive CD8 cells excluded terminally differentiated effector memory CD45RA+ cells. Generated by immunoSEQ multiplex PCR, the TCRdb table keeps only in-frame clones and is missing some. In the table there are about 2.1 million clones, about 93% of which are singletons. Input material: naive CD8+ T cells from PBMCs. These receptors all stem from a man aged 18 to 30 in good health. Some clones in this sample may be carry-over from other donors' samples.

This clone has just one count. This chain joins TRBV5-1 and TRBJ2-1; 11 bases align to TRBD2. V lost 2 bases, J lost 6 bases, and 10 bases stayed unmatched. The germline CDR1 and CDR2 sequences are SGHRS and YFSETQ. The CDR3 is 17 amino acids. Written as DNA, the CDR3 is TGCGCCAGCAGCTTAATAGCGGGAGGGTTTGGCGGCAATGAGCAGTTCTTC. This translates into CASSLIAGGFGGNEQFF.

V usage is TRBV11-2 and J usage is TRBJ2-3, with D unresolved. The V gene's germline CDR1 is SGHAT and CDR2 FQNNGV. Trimming cost V 3 bases and J 2 bases, with 12 bases left between them. This CDR3 has 15 amino acids. This CDR3 reads CASSLGSGLTDTQYF. CDR3 nucleotides: TGTGCCAGCAGCTTGGGGTCGGGTCTCACAGATACGCAGTATTTT.

The V call is TRBV6-5, the J call TRBJ1-2; TRBD1 might be the D (6 bases). Trimming left V 6 bases short and J 4 bases short, with 15 bases between. The CDR3 extends over 14 amino acids. Per the germline V gene, CDR1 is MNHEY and CDR2 is SVGAGI. This chain's CDR3 is CASSKTGQFYGYTF. The CDR3 nucleotides are TGTGCCAGCAGCAAGACCGGACAGTTCTATGGCTACACCTTC.

J is TRBJ1-1 and V is TRBV7-9, with TRBD1 matching over 7 bases. Trimming cost V 1 base and J 5 bases; bases outside gene matches: 7. The CDR3 loop spans 15 amino acids. Germline V lookup: CDR1 SEHNR, CDR2 FQNEAQ (reference sequence). The DNA for the CDR3 is TGTGCCAGCAGCTTAGGACGACAGGGATGGACTGAAGCTTTCTTT. This codes for CASSLGRQGWTEAFF. The variable domain in full, with the rest retrieved from reference TRBV7-9 and TRBJ1-1, is DTGVSQNPRHKITKRGQNVTFRCDPISEHNRLYWYRQTLGQGPEFLTYFQNEAQLEKSRLLSDRFSAERPKGSFSTLEIQRTEQGDSAMYLCASSLGRQGWTEAFFGQGTRLTVV.

The rearrangement joins TRBV6-5 to TRBJ1-5; D remains ambiguous. CDR3 length equals 14 residues. V was shortened by 2 bases and J by 1 base, with 6 bases between the two germline ends. The germline V gene encodes CDR1 MNHEY and CDR2 SVGAGI. The CDR3 loop is CASSYEESNQPQHF. DNA of the CDR3: TGTGCCAGCAGTTACGAGGAGAGCAATCAGCCCCAGCATTTT.

This chain joins TRBV5-6 and TRBJ2-5; 8 positions match TRBD1. TRBJ2-7 matches the DNA end more closely, so the J call is doubtful. Germline V CDR1 and CDR2: SGHDT, YYEEEE. CDR3 length: 12 residues. The CDR3: CASSQGTGEQYF. In DNA, the CDR3 is TGTGCCAGCAGCCAAGGGACAGGCGAGCAGTACTTC.

The rearrangement uses TRBV4-1 and TRBJ2-7; 14 positions match TRBD2. Germline assignment: CDR1 MGHRA and CDR2 YSYEKL. The length of the CDR3 is 15 residues. Unmatched junction bases numbered 5, after V lost 3 bases and J lost 7 bases. For the CDR3, the DNA is TGCGCCAGCAGCCAGGGACTAGCGGGAGAAGGTGAGCAGTACTTC. This sequence encodes CASSQGLAGEGEQYF.

V usage is TRBV9 and J usage is TRBJ2-1; TRBD1 aligns across 11 bases. V lost 3 bases, J lost 9 bases, and 8 bases stayed unmatched. The V gene's germline CDR1 is SGDLS and CDR2 YYNGEE. The CDR3 totals 15 residues. CDR3 nucleotide sequence: TGTGCCAGCAGCGCAACCGGCGGACAGGGGGCTGAGCAGTTCTTC. This codes for CASSATGGQGAEQFF.

Of note for this clone: Other DNA sequences in this specimen translate into the identical CDR3. The V gene is TRBV27, the J gene TRBJ2-1, with TRBD2 identical over 8 bases. CDR3 length: 15 amino acids. Germline loops: CDR1 MNHEY, CDR2 SMNVEV (reference sequence). V shed 1 base and J 4 bases; nucleotides not matched to a gene: 3. Written as DNA, the CDR3 is TGTGCCAGCAGTTTATTGCCTAGCGGGTACAATGAGCAGTTCTTC. It encodes CASSLLPSGYNEQFF.

The chain carries TRBV5-5 and TRBJ2-7; D possibly corresponds to TRBD2 (5 bases). This CDR3 spans 14 amino acids. Germline V gene lookup returns CDR1 SGHKS and CDR2 YYEKEE (reference sequence). V lost 2 bases, J lost 3 bases, and 12 bases lay in between. The DNA for the CDR3 is TGTGCCAGCAGCTTTACGTCCGCGGGCTACGAGCAGTACTTC. Translated, it gives CASSFTSAGYEQYF. Together with reference TRBV5-5 and TRBJ2-7, the CDR3 gives the full variable domain: DAGVTQSPTHLIKTRGQQVTLRCSPISGHKSVSWYQQVLGQGPQFIFQYYEKEERGRGNFPDRFSARQFPNYSSELNVNALLLGDSALYLCASSFTSAGYEQYFGPGTRLTVT.